The rows below give T cell receptor beta chains drawn from one sample of a study of blood T cell repertoires in COVID-19. TCRdb's table, derived via immunoSEQ multiplex PCR, lists solely in-frame clones and lacks some. In the table there are over 80,000 clones, about four fifths of which are singletons. The sample was peripheral blood. The receptors were sampled from an elderly woman with active or convalescent COVID-19. The conserved cysteine and the conserved F or W are not part of the CDR3 here.

TRBJ2-7 TRBV27 12 ASSFLDRIYEQY
TRBJ2-1 TRBV14 13 ASSQAGGLNNEQF
TRBJ2-1 TRBV27 13 ASRGPPAGSNEQF
TRBJ2-7 TRBV10-3 14 AISESDRVGSYEQY
TRBJ2-1 TRBV7-2 13 ASGIASSSYNEQF
TRBJ2-1 TRBV9 13 ASSVSGRTVGEQF
TRBJ1-6 TRBV7-2 12 ASSPGTGYSPLH
TRBJ2-2 TRBV4-2 17 ASSQLGLARPGGAGELF
TRBJ2-2 TRBV12-3/TRBV12-4 10 ASSLLTGELF
TRBJ2-3 TRBV11-3 13 ASSLGQEPTDTQY
TRBJ2-7 TRBV7-6 13 ASSLGATSSYEQY
TRBJ2-5 TRBV5-8 15 ASSPRPGLAGVRTQY
TRBJ2-1 TRBV27 12 ASSRGSSYNEQF
TRBJ2-1 TRBV9 14 ASSAHPGQDYNEQF
TRBJ2-1 TRBV10-3 13 AISESGLAGDEQF
TRBJ2-7 TRBV5-1 12 ASSSSGDSYEQY
TRBJ2-1 TRBV6-2/TRBV6-3 14 ASSPPGHRGNNEQF
TRBJ2-1 TRBV7-2 13 ASSLDRRSYNEQF
TRBJ2-5 TRBV4-3 13 ASSQDPQGQETQY
TRBJ2-1 TRBV9 13 ASSVVGSGYNEQF
TRBJ2-3 TRBV7-2 10 ASTLRADTQY
TRBJ1-2 TRBV5-6 13 ASSTGHSGDYGYT
TRBJ2-5 TRBV7-6 14 ASSLGAGGIQETQY
TRBJ2-3 TRBV28 13 ASSLAGAYTDTQY
TRBJ1-2 TRBV20-1 9 SARELYGYT
TRBJ2-3 TRBV18 16 ASSPRLAGNLETDTQY
TRBJ2-1 TRBV29-1 16 SVEGLAGGRSSYNEQF
TRBJ1-6 TRBV18 13 ASSPPGQGNSPLH
TRBJ2-2 TRBV6-5 12 ASRQQGSTGELF